These T cell receptor beta chains were read from a single sample in a study of beta chain features in type 1 diabetes. Produced via immunoSEQ multiplex PCR; TCRdb's table is partial and in-frame only. This table holds roughly 330,000 clones, roughly 12% found once. Sequences were obtained from naive CD4+ T cells from blood. The receptors here all came from a young woman with type 1 diabetes. The CDR3 runs from the conserved cysteine through the conserved F or W. Fields, in order: CDR3 DNA, CDR3 protein, V gene, J gene, clone size, D gene. D genes are given only for firm matches. A clone size is listed for some rows: how often the clone was seen (once, few, many), or a class if it is expanded.

cdr3_nt: TGTGCCAGTAGTAATGGGACAGGGAAAGTGAGCACTGAAGCTTTCTTT
cdr3_aa: CASSNGTGKVSTEAFF
v_call: TRBV19
j_call: TRBJ1-1
clone_size: NA
d_call: TRBD1

cdr3_nt: TGTGCCAGTAGTATAGGGCGCGGCGTGAATGGCTACACCTTC
cdr3_aa: CASSIGRGVNGYTF
v_call: TRBV19
j_call: TRBJ1-2
clone_size: few
d_call: NA

cdr3_nt: TGTGCCAGCAGCATATGGCAGGGTGAAGCTTTCTTT
cdr3_aa: CASSIWQGEAFF
v_call: TRBV25-1
j_call: TRBJ1-1
clone_size: NA
d_call: NA

cdr3_nt: TGTGCCAGCAGCAGCGGAAACACCGGGGAGCTGTTTTTT
cdr3_aa: CASSSGNTGELFF
v_call: TRBV5-4
j_call: TRBJ2-2
clone_size: NA
d_call: NA

cdr3_nt: TGTGCCAGCAGGGGACAGGGGCAAGAGACCCAGTACTTC
cdr3_aa: CASRGQGQETQYF
v_call: TRBV25-1
j_call: TRBJ2-5
clone_size: NA
d_call: TRBD1

cdr3_nt: TGTGCCAGCAGCTTAGATCCCCTGCGGTACAATGAGCAGTTCTTC
cdr3_aa: CASSLDPLRYNEQFF
v_call: TRBV7-2
j_call: TRBJ2-1
clone_size: few
d_call: NA

cdr3_nt: TGTGCCAGCAGCCGCACTAATGAGCAGTTCTTC
cdr3_aa: CASSRTNEQFF
v_call: TRBV11-3
j_call: TRBJ2-1
clone_size: few
d_call: NA

cdr3_nt: TGTGCCAGCAGCTTGGGTGCGACAGGGGCACCGAACACTGAAGCTTTCTTT
cdr3_aa: CASSLGATGAPNTEAFF
v_call: TRBV11-1
j_call: TRBJ1-1
clone_size: few
d_call: TRBD1

cdr3_nt: TGTGCCAGCAGGTTCACAGGGGGCTCTGGGGCCAACGTCCTGACTTTC
cdr3_aa: CASRFTGGSGANVLTF
v_call: TRBV28
j_call: TRBJ2-6
clone_size: few
d_call: TRBD1

cdr3_nt: TGCGCCAGCAGCCCGTACCTAGCGGGAGTCCATGAGCAGTTCTTC
cdr3_aa: CASSPYLAGVHEQFF
v_call: TRBV5-1
j_call: TRBJ2-1
clone_size: few
d_call: TRBD2

cdr3_nt: TGTGCCAGGAGGACCGGGCTAGCGGAGACCGGGGAGCTGTTTTTT
cdr3_aa: CARRTGLAETGELFF
v_call: TRBV2
j_call: TRBJ2-2
clone_size: few
d_call: TRBD2

cdr3_nt: TGCGTGATAGGAGGGGACGGTGAAGCTTTCTTT
cdr3_aa: CVIGGDGEAFF
v_call: TRBV20-1
j_call: TRBJ1-1
clone_size: NA
d_call: NA

cdr3_nt: TGTGCCAGCAGTCGACTAGCGGGAGGGCCGTTGGGAGAGACCCAGTACTTC
cdr3_aa: CASSRLAGGPLGETQYF
v_call: TRBV2
j_call: TRBJ2-5
clone_size: NA
d_call: TRBD2

cdr3_nt: TGTGCAGGCGGCCCAACTAATGAAAAACTGTTTTTT
cdr3_aa: CAGGPTNEKLFF
v_call: TRBV6-1
j_call: TRBJ1-4
clone_size: few
d_call: NA

cdr3_nt: TGTGCCAGCAGCTTTAGGGGGCTAGCGGGACCAGATACGCAGTATTTT
cdr3_aa: CASSFRGLAGPDTQYF
v_call: TRBV9
j_call: TRBJ2-3
clone_size: NA
d_call: TRBD2

cdr3_nt: TGTGCCAGCAGGCACAGGGTCGAGCGTGGCTACACCTTC
cdr3_aa: CASRHRVERGYTF
v_call: TRBV6-6
j_call: TRBJ1-2
clone_size: few
d_call: NA

cdr3_nt: TGTGCCAGTAGTTTAACGGGACAGAATCAGCCCCAGCATTTT
cdr3_aa: CASSLTGQNQPQHF
v_call: TRBV19
j_call: TRBJ1-5
clone_size: NA
d_call: TRBD1

cdr3_nt: TGTGCCAGCAGCTCACAACCCGCAGGGGAGCTGTTTTTT
cdr3_aa: CASSSQPAGELFF
v_call: TRBV7-3
j_call: TRBJ2-2
clone_size: few
d_call: NA

cdr3_nt: TGCGCCAGCAGCCCTTTAAACACCCCTGGCACTGAAGCTTTCTTT
cdr3_aa: CASSPLNTPGTEAFF
v_call: TRBV4-1
j_call: TRBJ1-1
clone_size: few
d_call: NA

cdr3_nt: TGTGCCAGCAGTTTAGACATTCTCTCCTACAATGAGCAGTTCTTC
cdr3_aa: CASSLDILSYNEQFF
v_call: TRBV27
j_call: TRBJ2-1
clone_size: few
d_call: NA

cdr3_nt: TGTGCCAGTTGGGGACAGGGGGCGTCTGGGGCCAACGTCCTGACTTTC
cdr3_aa: CASWGQGASGANVLTF
v_call: TRBV6-6
j_call: TRBJ2-6
clone_size: NA
d_call: TRBD1

cdr3_nt: TGTGCCAGCAGCGCGGCGGACAGGGTGGTCACCGGGGAGCTGTTTTTT
cdr3_aa: CASSAADRVVTGELFF
v_call: TRBV9
j_call: TRBJ2-2
clone_size: few
d_call: TRBD1

cdr3_nt: TGCGCCAGCAGCCAAGTGCTAGCGGGAGGGTACCAAGAGACCCAGTACTTC
cdr3_aa: CASSQVLAGGYQETQYF
v_call: TRBV4-1
j_call: TRBJ2-5
clone_size: few
d_call: TRBD2

cdr3_nt: TGTGCCAGCAGCTCAGGACTCTTCAATGAGCAGTTCTTC
cdr3_aa: CASSSGLFNEQFF
v_call: TRBV7-3
j_call: TRBJ2-1
clone_size: few
d_call: NA

cdr3_nt: TGTGCCAGCAGTCGCCGGGCCCAGGGGGCCGTAGCTGGATCGTCCGAGCAGTACTTC
cdr3_aa: CASSRRAQGAVAGSSEQYF
v_call: TRBV7-9
j_call: TRBJ2-7
clone_size: NA
d_call: TRBD1

cdr3_nt: TGCGCCAGCAGCTTGGACAGGACCTCTGGGGCCAACGTCCTGACTTTC
cdr3_aa: CASSLDRTSGANVLTF
v_call: TRBV5-1
j_call: TRBJ2-6
clone_size: NA
d_call: NA

cdr3_nt: TGTGCCAGCAGTTTTCCGATGCCAGGATTCACAGATACGCAGTATTTT
cdr3_aa: CASSFPMPGFTDTQYF
v_call: TRBV28
j_call: TRBJ2-3
clone_size: few
d_call: NA

cdr3_nt: TGTGCCAGCAGCTTAGAACGGACAAACACTGAAGCTTTCTTT
cdr3_aa: CASSLERTNTEAFF
v_call: TRBV7-9
j_call: TRBJ1-1
clone_size: few
d_call: NA

cdr3_nt: TGTGCCAGCAGCTTACGACGACACTACGAGCAGTACTTC
cdr3_aa: CASSLRRHYEQYF
v_call: TRBV7-2
j_call: TRBJ2-7
clone_size: NA
d_call: NA

cdr3_nt: TGTGCCAGCAGTGAATTACAGGGAGGGACCGGGGAGCTGTTTTTT
cdr3_aa: CASSELQGGTGELFF
v_call: TRBV25-1
j_call: TRBJ2-2
clone_size: NA
d_call: NA

cdr3_nt: TGTGCCAGTAGGACACAGGGCAATAGCAATCAGCCCCAGCATTTT
cdr3_aa: CASRTQGNSNQPQHF
v_call: TRBV19
j_call: TRBJ1-5
clone_size: few
d_call: NA

cdr3_nt: TGTGCCAGTACCCCAGGAGGGAATAGCAATCAGCCCCAGCATTTT
cdr3_aa: CASTPGGNSNQPQHF
v_call: TRBV19
j_call: TRBJ1-5
clone_size: few
d_call: NA

cdr3_nt: TGCAGTGCGAAGACAGACTATGGCTACACCTTC
cdr3_aa: CSAKTDYGYTF
v_call: TRBV20-1
j_call: TRBJ1-2
clone_size: NA
d_call: NA

cdr3_nt: TGTGCCAGCAGTTATCAGGGGGTCACAGATACGCAGTATTTT
cdr3_aa: CASSYQGVTDTQYF
v_call: TRBV6-5
j_call: TRBJ2-3
clone_size: NA
d_call: TRBD1

cdr3_nt: TGTGCCAGCAGCCAGGGGAACTCCTACGAGCAGTACTTC
cdr3_aa: CASSQGNSYEQYF
v_call: TRBV5-6
j_call: TRBJ2-7
clone_size: NA
d_call: NA

cdr3_nt: TGTGCCAGCACCCTCTTCAATAGTCAGGGGGCTGAAGCTTTCTTT
cdr3_aa: CASTLFNSQGAEAFF
v_call: TRBV7-9
j_call: TRBJ1-1
clone_size: few
d_call: TRBD1

cdr3_nt: TGTGCCAGCAGCTTAGGGCAGGTGGACACCGGGGAGCTGTTTTTT
cdr3_aa: CASSLGQVDTGELFF
v_call: TRBV7-9
j_call: TRBJ2-2
clone_size: few
d_call: NA

cdr3_nt: TGTGCTGGGGGGGAGACCCAGTACTTC
cdr3_aa: CAGGETQYF
v_call: TRBV30
j_call: TRBJ2-5
clone_size: few
d_call: NA

cdr3_nt: TGCGCCAGCAGCCGGGGACTAGCGTGGTACAATGAGCAGTTCTTC
cdr3_aa: CASSRGLAWYNEQFF
v_call: TRBV5-1
j_call: TRBJ2-1
clone_size: NA
d_call: TRBD2

cdr3_nt: TGCGCCAGCAGCGGTAGCGGGTACTCCTACAATGAGCAGTTCTTC
cdr3_aa: CASSGSGYSYNEQFF
v_call: TRBV4-1
j_call: TRBJ2-1
clone_size: NA
d_call: TRBD2

cdr3_nt: TGTGCCAGTAACCCACGGGGGGGAGATGGCTACACCTTC
cdr3_aa: CASNPRGGDGYTF
v_call: TRBV19
j_call: TRBJ1-2
clone_size: NA
d_call: NA

cdr3_nt: TGTGCCAGCAGCCGGGGGAGGGATGACTATGGCTACACCTTC
cdr3_aa: CASSRGRDDYGYTF
v_call: TRBV7-9
j_call: TRBJ1-2
clone_size: few
d_call: NA

cdr3_nt: TGCGCCAGCAGCGAACAGGAAAGAGGGGAGCTGTTTTTT
cdr3_aa: CASSEQERGELFF
v_call: TRBV4-3
j_call: TRBJ2-2
clone_size: few
d_call: NA

cdr3_nt: TGTGCCTGGAGTGTACTTAGTCCCTACGAGCAGTACTTC
cdr3_aa: CAWSVLSPYEQYF
v_call: TRBV30
j_call: TRBJ2-7
clone_size: NA
d_call: NA

cdr3_nt: TGCGCCAGCAGCCTGGAAGGGGCACCAAATCAGCCCCAGCATTTT
cdr3_aa: CASSLEGAPNQPQHF
v_call: TRBV5-1
j_call: TRBJ1-5
clone_size: NA
d_call: NA

cdr3_nt: TGCGCCAGCAGCCAAGGGGGACTATCCTACAATGAGCAGTTCTTC
cdr3_aa: CASSQGGLSYNEQFF
v_call: TRBV4-3
j_call: TRBJ2-1
clone_size: NA
d_call: TRBD2

cdr3_nt: TGTGCCAGCAGCTCGGAGGGAACCGGGGAGCTGTTTTTT
cdr3_aa: CASSSEGTGELFF
v_call: TRBV7-9
j_call: TRBJ2-2
clone_size: few
d_call: NA

cdr3_nt: TGTGCCAGCATGACGTGGGGGGGAGAGACCCAGTACTTC
cdr3_aa: CASMTWGGETQYF
v_call: TRBV7-9
j_call: TRBJ2-5
clone_size: NA
d_call: TRBD2

cdr3_nt: TGTGCCAGCAGCCCATCTAGCGGGCGGGAGACCCAGTACTTC
cdr3_aa: CASSPSSGRETQYF
v_call: TRBV4-2
j_call: TRBJ2-5
clone_size: few
d_call: TRBD2

cdr3_nt: TGCAGCGATCTCCCTGCCAGCGGGGTTTACAATGAGCAGTTCTTC
cdr3_aa: CSDLPASGVYNEQFF
v_call: TRBV29-1
j_call: TRBJ2-1
clone_size: few
d_call: TRBD2

cdr3_nt: TGTGCCAGCAGCCAAGCAACCAGGGGGACCCAGTACTTC
cdr3_aa: CASSQATRGTQYF
v_call: TRBV9
j_call: TRBJ2-5
clone_size: NA
d_call: NA